The 24 T cell receptor beta chains listed next were all sequenced from one sample in a study of brain T cells in children with intractable seizures (dated by TCRdb to the early 2020s). Library creation used the immunoSEQ multiplex PCR assay. TCRdb took this table from immuneACCESS and kept in-frame rearrangements with V and J called. Such tables lack part of the clones; where checked against another copy, unresolved V genes explain under half of the gap, and the rest is unexplained. The sample contains tens of thousands of clones, 85% to 95% of them found a single time. The ten largest make up approximately 1.4% of the sample. Sample time point, as interpreted from the label and publication: resected brain tissue, or blood drawn just prior to surgery. Sample: peripheral blood, taken at surgery. Every receptor here comes from a boy younger than two with tuberous sclerosis and intractable seizures.

The chain recombines TRBV5-1 with TRBJ2-5; a weak D match, TRBD1 (5 bases). The germline gives CDR1 SGHRS, CDR2 YFSETQ. The V end was cut by 0 bases, the J end by 2 bases, with 8 bases between. CDR3 size: 14 residues. The CDR3 region is CASSLEGVQETQYF. CDR3 DNA: TGCGCCAGCAGCTTGGAAGGGGTACAAGAGACCCAGTACTTC.

This chain uses TRBV7-3 with TRBJ2-3; 7 positions match TRBD1. The V and J ends lost 4 bases and 1 base, in that order; junction bases with no gene match: 8. Germline-derived CDR1 and CDR2 are SGHTA and FQGTGA. The CDR3 is 16 residues long. In DNA, the CDR3 is TGTGCCAGCAGCTATCGACAGGGAGCCGGCACAGATACGCAGTATTTT. Protein sequence: CASSYRQGAGTDTQYF. Full variable domain (rest looked up from reference TRBV7-3 and TRBJ2-3): GAGVSQTPSNKVTEKGKYVELRCDPISGHTALYWYRQSLGQGPEFLIYFQGTGAADDSGLPNDRFFAVRPEGSVSTLKIQRTERGDSAVYLCASSYRQGAGTDTQYFGPGTRLTVL.

The chain recombines TRBV21-1 with TRBJ2-7; the D segment call TRBD1 is taken from the table without a DNA check. TRBV21-1 is a known pseudogene. The CDR3 has 18 amino acids. CDR3 in amino acids: CASSADRVAPNFRNSQYF. CDR3 nucleotides: TGTGCCAGCAGCGCAGACAGGGTGGCTCCCAACTTTCGAAATTCGCAGTACTTC.

V usage is TRBV5-6 and J usage is TRBJ2-3; 9 bases are shared with TRBD2. The CDR3 loop spans 16 amino acids. Germline V gives CDR1 SGHDT, CDR2 YYEEEE. V lost 2 bases and J lost 3; bases outside the gene matches: 7. In DNA, the CDR3 is TGTGCCAGCAGCTTCCCCGGGACTAGCAAAACAGATACGCAGTATTTT. It codes for CASSFPGTSKTDTQYF.

This clone has just one count. The gene calls are TRBV9 and TRBJ2-7, with a tentative D call TRBD2 (6 bases). The CDR3 length is 14 residues. V dropped 0 bases and J dropped 2 bases, with 9 bases sitting between them. From germline, CDR1 is SGDLS and CDR2 YYNGEE. The CDR3 reads CASSVGASAYEQYF. CDR3 DNA: TGTGCCAGCAGCGTAGGAGCTAGCGCCTACGAGCAGTACTTC.

The gene calls are TRBV7-2 and TRBJ2-4, with a weak D call TRBD2 (7 bases). The V and J ends lost 1 base and 6 bases respectively, with 10 bases between them. CDR1 and CDR2 from the germline V gene are SGHTA and FQGNSA. CDR3 length: 14 residues. This CDR3 is CASSLDGGANIQYF. As DNA, the CDR3 is TGTGCCAGCAGCTTAGATGGGGGGGCAAACATTCAGTACTTC. The full variable domain, completed using reference TRBV7-2 and TRBJ2-4, is GAGVSQSPSNKVTEKGKDVELRCDPISGHTALYWYRQSLGQGLEFLIYFQGNSAPDKSGLPSDRFSAERTGGSVSTLTIQRTQQEDSAVYLCASSLDGGANIQYFGAGTRLSVL.

The chain combines TRBV30 with TRBJ1-1; D not resolved. V lost 1 base and J lost 0, with 6 bases in between. The CDR3 runs 13 residues. The germline gives CDR1 GTSNPN, CDR2 SVGIG (reference sequence). The CDR3 is CAWSAALNTEAFF. DNA of the CDR3: TGTGCCTGGAGTGCGGCCCTGAACACTGAAGCTTTCTTT.

V is TRBV21-1 and J is TRBJ2-1. TRBV21-1 is listed as a pseudogene. The CDR3 extends over 15 amino acids. CDR3 sequence reads: CASSKVGAPYNEQFF. The DNA for the CDR3 is TGTGCCAGCAGCAAAGTCGGGGCGCCCTACAATGAGCAGTTCTTC.

The CDR3 DNA is TGTGCCAGCAGCGAGCTGGGACTTCTCACAGATACGCAGTATTTT. Translation: CASSELGLLTDTQYF. The chain uses TRBV9 and TRBJ2-3, with a tentative D call TRBD2 (6 bases). This CDR3 has 15 residues. Germline CDR1 is SGDLS and CDR2 is YYNGEE. The V gene lost 3 bases and the J gene lost 2 bases, with 13 bases spanning the gap.

The chain uses TRBV12-5 and TRBJ1-2, with D perhaps TRBD1 (5 bases). V lost 3 bases and J 5 bases, leaving 7 bases between the germline ends. CDR1 and CDR2 (germline): LGHNT, FRNRAP. This CDR3 is 12 amino acids long. The chain's CDR3 is CASGFREYGYTF. CDR3 in DNA: TGTGCTAGTGGTTTCAGGGAATATGGCTACACCTTC. The full variable domain, completed using reference TRBV12-5 and TRBJ1-2, is DARVTQTPRHKVTEMGQEVTMRCQPILGHNTVFWYRQTMMQGLELLAYFRNRAPLDDSGMPKDRFSAEMPDATLATLKIQPSEPRDSAVYFCASGFREYGYTFGSGTRLTVV.

This chain uses TRBV18 with TRBJ2-2; 11 bases match TRBD1. The V gene's germline CDR1 is KGHSH and CDR2 LQKENI. With V trimmed by 4 bases and J by 4 bases, 5 bases remained unmatched. This CDR3 is 16 amino acids long. The CDR3 sequence is CASSRDRGNPTGELFF. For the CDR3, the DNA is TGTGCCAGCTCACGGGACAGGGGGAATCCCACCGGGGAGCTGTTTTTT.

J is TRBJ1-6 and V is TRBV7-6; the D is unclear. The germline CDR1 and CDR2 sequences are SGHVS and FNYEAQ. This CDR3 region has 12 residues. The V and J ends lost 1 base and 8 bases respectively, with 3 bases between them. The CDR3 coding sequence is TGTGCCAGCAGCTTAGGGGATTCACCCCTCCACTTT. Amino acid sequence: CASSLGDSPLHF. The complete variable domain, with remaining parts taken from reference TRBV7-6 and TRBJ1-6, reads GAGVSQSPRYKVTKRGQDVALRCDPISGHVSLYWYRQALGQGPEFLTYFNYEAQQDKSGLPNDRFSAERPEGSISTLTIQRTEQRDSAMYRCASSLGDSPLHFGNGTRLTVT.

This chain joins TRBV5-4 and TRBJ1-5, with TRBD1 matching 9 bases. The CDR3 covers 16 residues. V was pared by 5 bases and J by 9 bases, with 15 bases of the junction left unmatched. Germline loops: CDR1 SGHNT, CDR2 YYREEE (reference sequence). The CDR3 sequence: CASSANPQGAASPQHF. As DNA, the CDR3 is TGTGCCAGCAGTGCGAATCCACAGGGGGCGGCCTCGCCCCAGCATTTT.

The chain is built from TRBV18 and TRBJ1-4; possibly TRBD1 for D (5 bases). Trimming cost V 3 bases and J 0 bases, with 11 bases left between them. The CDR3 has 16 amino acids. CDR1 and CDR2 from the germline V gene are KGHSH and LQKENI. The CDR3 here is CASSPTSGSTNEKLFF. In DNA, the CDR3 is TGTGCCAGCTCACCGACTTCAGGGTCAACTAATGAAAAACTGTTTTTT.

The chain joins TRBV11-2 to TRBJ2-5, with a possible D match to TRBD1 (5 bases). Per the germline V gene, CDR1 is SGHAT and CDR2 is FQNNGV. The CDR3 loop spans 11 amino acids. The germline V and J ends were trimmed by 10 bases and 5 bases, with 11 bases remaining between them. The CDR3 coding sequence is TGTGCCACCCAGGGCAGTGAGACCCAGTACTTC. Amino acids: CATQGSETQYF.

The V call is TRBV21-1, the J call TRBJ2-1; no check of the table's D call, TRBD2, against the DNA was made. TRBV21-1 is a pseudogene segment. The CDR3 has 18 residues. The CDR3: CASRKKTKTSGRTREQFF. Here the CDR3 DNA reads TGTGCCAGCAGGAAAAAAACGAAGACTAGCGGGAGGACGCGGGAGCAGTTCTTC.

The chain employs TRBV3-1 (or the pseudogene TRBV3-2) and TRBJ1-2; TRBD1 is a possible D gene (6 bases). Germline CDR1 LGHDT, CDR2 YNNKEL (reference sequence). CDR3 length: 15 amino acids. Trimming stripped 3 bases from V and 4 bases from J, with 15 bases between. The CDR3 bases are TGTGCCAGCAGCCACCGGACAGTCACCTTCTATGGCTACACCTTC. It is translated as CASSHRTVTFYGYTF.

J is TRBJ2-2 and V is TRBV29-1; D possibly matches TRBD1 or TRBD2 (5 bases each). V was shortened by 4 bases and J by 3 bases, with 12 bases between the two germline ends. CDR1 and CDR2 from the germline V gene are SQVTM and ANQGSEA. The CDR3 runs 14 residues. The CDR3: CSVGAGTYTGELFF. The CDR3 coding sequence is TGCAGCGTTGGGGCAGGGACGTACACCGGGGAGCTGTTTTTT.

The chain recombines TRBV19 with TRBJ1-4; maybe TRBD1 (6 bases). Trimming removed 9 bases from V and 0 bases from J, with 17 bases in between. CDR3 length equals 16 residues. CDR1 is LNHDA and CDR2 is SQIVND in the germline V gene (reference sequence). CDR3 residues: CASEDRFSATNEKLFF. CDR3 bases: TGTGCCAGCGAAGACAGGTTCTCTGCAACTAATGAAAAACTGTTTTTT.

As for this clone: In the same sample, other DNA sequences code for this CDR3. The V gene is TRBV3-1 (or the pseudogene TRBV3-2), the J gene TRBJ1-2; D uncertain. This CDR3 comprises 13 residues. V lost 0 bases and J lost 8, with 10 bases in between. Germline CDR1 is LGHDT and CDR2 is YNNKEL (reference sequence). The DNA of the CDR3 is TGTGCCAGCAGCCAAGACCTGTCCGGAGGCTACACCTTC. Residues: CASSQDLSGGYTF.

The V call is TRBV7-2, the J call TRBJ2-1, with D possibly TRBD1 on 5 matching bases. The germline V and J ends were trimmed by 5 bases and 12 bases, with 17 bases remaining between them. Germline loops: CDR1 SGHTA, CDR2 FQGNSA. The CDR3 has 13 residues. CDR3 DNA: TGTGCCAGCAGCCTCGCGATAGGGGTCGGGCAGTTCTTC. Translated, it gives CASSLAIGVGQFF. The full variable domain, with the rest looked up from reference TRBV7-2 and TRBJ2-1, is GAGVSQSPSNKVTEKGKDVELRCDPISGHTALYWYRQSLGQGLEFLIYFQGNSAPDKSGLPSDRFSAERTGGSVSTLTIQRTQQEDSAVYLCASSLAIGVGQFFGPGTRLTVL.

V is TRBV12-3 or TRBV12-4 and J is TRBJ2-7; D remains ambiguous. V was trimmed by 1 base and J by 5 bases, leaving 6 bases between them. There are 12 residues in the CDR3. The CDR3 DNA reads as TGTGCCAGCAGTTTAGAAAAAAACGAGCAGTACTTC. Protein sequence: CASSLEKNEQYF.

J is TRBJ1-4 and V is TRBV6-2 or TRBV6-3, with D tentatively TRBD1 (5 bases). The CDR3 extends over 17 amino acids. Germline CDR1 reads MNHEY; CDR2 reads SVGEGT. The V end was cut by 2 bases, the J end by 6 bases, with 19 bases between. In DNA form, the CDR3 reads TGTGCCAGCAGTTACCCGAGTGAAGGGGTTCAGGATGAAAAACTGTTTTTT. This codes for CASSYPSEGVQDEKLFF.

The gene calls are TRBV5-4 and TRBJ1-3, with D hard to call. Germline CDR1 is SGHNT and CDR2 is YYREEE (reference sequence). This CDR3 has 14 residues. The germline V and J ends were trimmed by 2 bases and 1 base, with 7 bases remaining between them. CDR3 nucleotide sequence: TGTGCCAGCAGCTTTAAAACGTCTGGAAACACCATATATTTT. It codes for CASSFKTSGNTIYF.